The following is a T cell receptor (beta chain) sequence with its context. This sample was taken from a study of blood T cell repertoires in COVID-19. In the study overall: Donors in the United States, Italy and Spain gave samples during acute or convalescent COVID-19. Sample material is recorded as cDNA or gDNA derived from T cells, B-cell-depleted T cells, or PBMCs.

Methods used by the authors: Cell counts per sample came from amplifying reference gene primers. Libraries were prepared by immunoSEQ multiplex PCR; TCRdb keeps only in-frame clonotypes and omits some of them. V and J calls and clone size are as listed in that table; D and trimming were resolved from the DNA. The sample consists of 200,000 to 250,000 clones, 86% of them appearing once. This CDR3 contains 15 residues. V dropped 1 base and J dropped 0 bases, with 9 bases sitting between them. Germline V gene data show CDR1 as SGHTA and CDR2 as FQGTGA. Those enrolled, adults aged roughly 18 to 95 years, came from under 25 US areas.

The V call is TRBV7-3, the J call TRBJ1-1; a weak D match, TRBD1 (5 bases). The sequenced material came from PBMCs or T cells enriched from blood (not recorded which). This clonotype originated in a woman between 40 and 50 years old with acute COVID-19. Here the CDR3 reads CASSLIGVLNTEAFF. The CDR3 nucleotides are TGTGCCAGCAGCTTAATAGGGGTCCTGAACACTGAAGCTTTCTTT.